Presented here are 28 T cell receptor beta chains from one specimen sequenced in a study of T cells after yellow fever vaccination. One entry per CDR3 protein, called by TCRdb with MiXCR from the 5' RACE reads. The table includes under 600,000 distinct CDR3 sequences, roughly 14% detected once. Specimen: PBMCs, collected on the day of the yellow fever booster vaccination. These receptors were collected from a man aged 30 to 45 who received the YFV17D yellow fever vaccine.

The chain links TRBV20-1 to TRBJ2-7; D remains ambiguous. The CDR3 runs 14 residues. Trimming pared 2 bases from V and 3 bases from J, leaving 14 bases between. Per the germline V gene, CDR1 is DFQATT and CDR2 is SNEGSKA (reference sequence). CDR3 residues: CSARRLRKGYEQYF. The CDR3 nucleotides are TGCAGTGCTAGACGGCTAAGAAAAGGCTACGAGCAGTACTTC.

This clonotype was seen only a few times. V gene TRBV6-5 combines with J gene TRBJ2-7; possible D gene TRBD2, 6 bases. The germline gives CDR1 MNHEY, CDR2 SVGAGI. The CDR3 is made up of 18 amino acids. V was pared by 0 bases and J by 7 bases, with 25 bases between. CDR3 amino acids: CASSYSLGRRLEGSEQYF. In DNA, the CDR3 is TGTGCCAGCAGTTACTCTTTGGGTCGGCGACTGGAGGGCTCAGAGCAGTACTTC.

This clonotype has a count of ten or more. The rearrangement joins TRBV20-1 to TRBJ2-5; a possible D gene is TRBD2 (6 bases). The CDR3 spans 15 residues. Germline V lookup: CDR1 DFQATT, CDR2 SNEGSKA (reference sequence). V lost 3 bases, J lost 3 bases, and 17 bases lay in between. The CDR3 bases are TGCAGTGCTAGGGCCCACGGACGGGAGAAAGAGACCCAGTACTTC. Amino acid sequence: CSARAHGREKETQYF.

The J gene is TRBJ2-5, the V gene TRBV18; D gene unclear. The CDR3 loop spans 16 amino acids. V was cut by 6 bases and J by 3 bases, with 20 bases left in between. The germline V gene has CDR1 KGHSH and CDR2 LQKENI. The CDR3 loop reads CASSPSNGPSEETQYF. CDR3 in DNA: TGTGCCAGCTCGCCCAGTAACGGGCCCTCCGAAGAGACCCAGTACTTC.

A few counts support this clonotype. V is TRBV6-2 or TRBV6-3 and J is TRBJ2-2; D not resolved. The germline V gene encodes CDR1 MNHEY and CDR2 SVGEGT. The CDR3 has 14 residues. V lost 5 bases, J lost 2 bases, and 9 bases lay in between. CDR3 coding DNA: TGTGCCAGCAGTCTTGACACTAACACCGGGGAGCTGTTTTTT. Encoded protein: CASSLDTNTGELFF.

The V gene is TRBV7-3, the J gene TRBJ2-3; the match to TRBD2 covers 13 bases. The CDR3 runs to 18 residues. CDR1 and CDR2 (germline): SGHTA, FQGTGA. Losses at the gene ends were 5 bases for V and 7 bases for J; bases not matched to a gene: 15. The CDR3 sequence is CASSPRGTSGIGLYTQYF. CDR3 nucleotide sequence: TGTGCCAGCAGCCCACGAGGGACTAGCGGGATAGGGTTGTATACGCAGTATTTT.

This clonotype was found a few times. The J gene is TRBJ1-5, the V gene TRBV7-2; D might be TRBD1 (6 bases). Per the germline V gene, CDR1 is SGHTA and CDR2 is FQGNSA. This CDR3 comprises 14 residues. The V end lost 5 bases, the J end lost 4 bases, and 12 bases lay between the germline ends. The CDR3 nucleotides are TGTGCCAGCAGCCAAACACAGGGAAATCAGCCCCAGCATTTT. Its translation: CASSQTQGNQPQHF.

The gene calls are TRBV27 and TRBJ2-5; D possibly matches TRBD1 or TRBD2 (5 bases each). The V gene lost 11 bases and the J gene lost 5 bases, with 18 bases spanning the gap. CDR1 and CDR2 (germline): MNHEY, SMNVEV (reference sequence). This CDR3 spans 13 amino acids. The CDR3 reads CASTPRGGETQYF. CDR3 sequence (DNA): TGTGCCTCCACACCTAGGGGCGGGGAGACCCAGTACTTC.

This rearrangement joins TRBV5-1 to TRBJ2-1; no clear D. The CDR3 runs to 16 residues. Trimming pared 4 bases from V and 0 bases from J, leaving 14 bases between. Germline CDR1 and CDR2: SGHRS and YFSETQ. In nucleotides, the CDR3 is TGCGCCAGCAGCCTGGACGGAATAAGCTCCTACAATGAGCAGTTCTTC. Translating it yields CASSLDGISSYNEQFF. Together with reference TRBV5-1 and TRBJ2-1, the CDR3 gives the full variable domain: KAGVTQTPRYLIKTRGQQVTLSCSPISGHRSVSWYQQTPGQGLQFLFEYFSETQRNKGNFPGRFSGRQFSNSRSEMNVSTLELGDSALYLCASSLDGISSYNEQFFGPGTRLTVL.

The chain recombines TRBV7-9 with TRBJ1-4; D unresolved. Deletions cut 3 bases from V and 7 bases from J, with 12 bases between. The CDR3 spans 14 residues. Looked up from germline, CDR1 is SEHNR and CDR2 is FQNEAQ (reference sequence). CDR3 protein: CASSFGSPGEKLFF. As DNA, the CDR3 is TGTGCCAGCAGCTTCGGGTCCCCCGGTGAAAAACTGTTTTTT.

In its sample, this clonotype was seen a few times. The chain recombines TRBV20-1 with TRBJ2-3, with 11 bases identical to TRBD2. This CDR3 comprises 15 residues. J gave up 7 bases and V 4 bases, and 10 bases lay outside the gene matches. CDR1 is DFQATT, CDR2 SNEGSKA, per germline (reference sequence). The CDR3 DNA follows: TGCAGTGCTATTCCCCTGGGACTAGCGGTCCATACGCAGTATTTT. Protein product: CSAIPLGLAVHTQYF.

This clonotype was counted many times. The chain has TRBV12-3 or TRBV12-4 and TRBJ1-1, with 8 bases identical to TRBD1. The CDR3 runs to 16 residues. The J segment lost 8 bases and the V segment lost 6 bases, leaving 17 bases of the junction unmatched. CDR3 amino acids: CASRDPLGQGASEAFF. The CDR3 DNA reads as TGTGCCAGCAGGGACCCACTAGGACAGGGTGCTTCCGAAGCTTTCTTT.

J is TRBJ1-4 and V is TRBV20-1; D is uncertain. Trimming took 6 bases from V and 3 from J, leaving 14 bases between them. The CDR3 spans 14 residues. The germline V gene has CDR1 DFQATT and CDR2 SNEGSKA (reference sequence). The CDR3 spells CSALQSEANEKLFF. The CDR3 nucleotides read TGCAGTGCCCTCCAGTCAGAGGCTAATGAAAAACTGTTTTTT.

This clonotype was seen only a few times. The rearrangement links TRBV12-3 or TRBV12-4 to TRBJ2-3, with 12 bases fitting TRBD2. Trimming at V came to 5 bases and at J to 6 bases, leaving 6 bases not matched to a gene. CDR3 size: 15 residues. CDR3 bases: TGTGCCAGCAGTCCGGTTGGGACTAGCGGGGATACGCAGTATTTT. Its protein product is CASSPVGTSGDTQYF.

Only a few counts were recorded for this clonotype. The V call is TRBV18, the J call TRBJ2-1; the D is unclear. The CDR3 runs 13 residues. Per germline, CDR1 KGHSH and CDR2 LQKENI. Deletions cut 3 bases from V and 9 bases from J, with 12 bases between. Written as DNA, the CDR3 is TGTGCCAGCTCACCTCCCACAGTCCCTGAGCAGTTCTTC. Protein product: CASSPPTVPEQFF.

This clonotype occurred a few times. The J gene is TRBJ1-2, the V gene TRBV7-9; weak D call: TRBD1 (6 bases). Germline lookup yields CDR1 SEHNR and CDR2 FQNEAQ (reference sequence). This CDR3 spans 14 amino acids. V shed 5 bases and J shed 5 bases, with 15 bases lying between them. The CDR3 bases are TGTGCCAGCAGCACGCGGGACACCTTATATGGCTACACCTTC. This translates into CASSTRDTLYGYTF.

A few counts support this clonotype. This rearrangement joins TRBV18 to TRBJ2-5; D possibly corresponds to TRBD2 (5 bases). Germline lookup yields CDR1 KGHSH and CDR2 LQKENI. Trimming left V 4 bases short and J 0 bases short, with 15 bases between. This CDR3 is 16 amino acids long. The CDR3 sequence is CASSRVGVSDQETQYF. The CDR3 coding sequence is TGTGCCAGCTCACGCGTCGGGGTATCGGACCAAGAGACCCAGTACTTC.

This clonotype was detected only a few times. This chain links TRBV4-2 with TRBJ2-1; 8 nucleotides line up with TRBD2. Germline loops: CDR1 LGHNA, CDR2 YNFKEQ. Trimming took 3 bases from V and 6 from J; bases not matched to a gene: 7. The CDR3 contains 15 residues. The CDR3 loop reads CASSHGSGRRNEQFF. DNA of the CDR3: TGTGCCAGCAGCCACGGAAGCGGGAGACGCAATGAGCAGTTCTTC.

This clonotype has more than one count but fewer than ten. The chain employs TRBV5-6 and TRBJ2-7; the match to TRBD2 covers 7 bases. CDR3 length: 14 residues. Germline assignment: CDR1 SGHDT and CDR2 YYEEEE. The trim removed 3 bases at V and 3 bases at J, leaving 6 bases unmatched. The CDR3 protein is CASSSGGAIYEQYF. CDR3 nucleotides: TGTGCCAGCAGCTCGGGAGGCGCTATCTACGAGCAGTACTTC.

This clonotype was counted between two and nine times. The gene calls are TRBV5-5 and TRBJ2-7; weak D call: TRBD1 (6 bases). This CDR3 is built from 13 residues. In germline, CDR1 is SGHKS, CDR2 YYEKEE (reference sequence). The V gene lost 4 bases and the J gene lost 4 bases, with 12 bases spanning the gap. The CDR3 DNA follows: TGTGCCAGCAGCGTAACAGGGTTATACGAGCAGTACTTC. Its translation is CASSVTGLYEQYF.

The rearrangement uses TRBV2 and TRBJ1-5, with D perhaps matching TRBD1 (5 bases). The germline CDR1 and CDR2 sequences are SNHLY and FYNNEI. The germline V and J ends were trimmed by 1 base and 0 bases, with 10 bases remaining between them. This CDR3 has 16 amino acids. CDR3 region: CASSEGSGLSNQPQHF. Written as DNA, the CDR3 is TGTGCCAGCAGTGAAGGTTCGGGGCTTAGCAATCAGCCCCAGCATTTT.

A few counts support this clonotype. V gene TRBV7-9 combines with J gene TRBJ2-2, with 10 bases that match TRBD2. Germline trimming cut 8 bases from V and 3 bases from J; bases unmatched to any gene: 9. The CDR3 loop spans 16 amino acids. Germline V gene data show CDR1 as SEHNR and CDR2 as FQNEAQ (reference sequence). CDR3 nucleotides: TGTGCCAGCGAGCGAGCGGGGGGGGCCTACACCGGGGAGCTGTTTTTT. Protein sequence: CASERAGGAYTGELFF. Together with reference TRBV7-9 and TRBJ2-2, the CDR3 gives the full variable domain: DTGVSQNPRHKITKRGQNVTFRCDPISEHNRLYWYRQTLGQGPEFLTYFQNEAQLEKSRLLSDRFSAERPKGSFSTLEIQRTEQGDSAMYLCASERAGGAYTGELFFGEGSRLTVL.

The V and J genes are TRBV20-1 and TRBJ2-7; a weak D match, TRBD2 (5 bases). CDR1 and CDR2 (germline): DFQATT, SNEGSKA (reference sequence). Trimming stripped 0 bases from V and 3 bases from J, with 9 bases between. The CDR3 spans 13 residues. DNA of the CDR3: TGCAGTGCTAGAGATACTAGTGGCTACGAGCAGTACTTC. It translates to CSARDTSGYEQYF.

The chain has TRBV5-6 and TRBJ2-3; D is unresolved. The germline gives CDR1 SGHDT, CDR2 YYEEEE. V was pared by 2 bases and J by 0 bases, with 13 bases between. The CDR3 has 16 residues. CDR3 sequence: CASSFGVGTSTDTQYF. CDR3 sequence (DNA): TGTGCCAGCAGCTTTGGCGTCGGTACTAGCACAGATACGCAGTATTTT.

This chain links TRBV20-1 with TRBJ2-7; D ambiguous. Germline V gene sequence: CDR1 DFQATT, CDR2 SNEGSKA (reference sequence). The CDR3 runs 13 residues. The V end was cut by 6 bases, the J end by 0 bases, with 12 bases between. The chain's CDR3 is CSATTETSYEQYF. The CDR3 bases are TGCAGTGCCACGACGGAAACCTCCTACGAGCAGTACTTC.

V usage is TRBV12-3 or TRBV12-4 and J usage is TRBJ1-5; 7 bases are shared with TRBD1. The CDR3 is 13 amino acids. V shed 6 bases, J shed 8 bases, and the junction held 7 bases outside the gene matches. Here the CDR3 reads CASSYGDSKPQHF. The CDR3 DNA reads as TGTGCCAGCAGCTATGGGGACAGTAAGCCCCAGCATTTT.

This clonotype was seen only a few times. The CDR3 reads CASGLFGSYEQYF. CDR3 coding DNA: TGTGCCAGCGGGTTGTTCGGTTCCTACGAGCAGTACTTC. The V and J genes are TRBV6-2 or TRBV6-3 and TRBJ2-7; D gene unclear. V was pared by 8 bases and J by 1 base, with 12 bases between. This CDR3 is 13 amino acids long. Germline CDR1 MNHEY, CDR2 SVGEGT.

This clonotype has just a few counts. The genes are TRBV11-2 and TRBJ2-7; weak D call: TRBD2 (6 bases). This CDR3 spans 16 amino acids. V lost 6 bases to trimming and J lost 2 bases, with 20 bases between them. Per the germline V gene, CDR1 is SGHAT and CDR2 is FQNNGV. For the CDR3, the DNA is TGTGCCAGCAGACAAACACCGGGACTGGGACCCTACGAGCAGTACTTC. Translated: CASRQTPGLGPYEQYF.